Presented here are 16 T cell receptor beta chains from one specimen sequenced in a study of blood T cell repertoires in COVID-19. Sequencing was performed with immunoSEQ multiplex PCR; in TCRdb, only in-frame clones are kept and a portion is missing. The sample carries more than 200,000 clones, 80% to 85% recorded once. The sample taken for sequencing was peripheral blood. These TCRs come from a woman of 80 years or more with COVID-19, enrolled during active disease.

The chain couples TRBV5-1 to TRBJ2-5, with 7 bases that match TRBD1. This CDR3 region has 14 residues. CDR1 is SGHRS, CDR2 YFSETQ, per germline. V shed 4 bases and J 2 bases; nucleotides not matched to a gene: 5. CDR3 amino acids: CASSTGTVQETQYF. The CDR3 nucleotides are TGCGCCAGCAGCACCGGGACAGTTCAAGAGACCCAGTACTTC.

This chain connects TRBV4-1 to TRBJ1-5; tentatively, D is TRBD1 (5 bases). The CDR3 is 13 residues long. Germline values: CDR1 MGHRA, CDR2 YSYEKL. The V and J ends lost 8 bases and 6 bases respectively, with 14 bases between them. CDR3 sequence reads: CASPRAWGQPQHF. CDR3 bases: TGCGCCAGCCCCAGGGCTTGGGGTCAGCCCCAGCATTTT.

The chain combines TRBV4-1 with TRBJ1-5; tentatively, D is TRBD1 (5 bases). Trimming took 1 base from V and 3 from J, leaving 13 bases between them. The CDR3 sequence is 16 residues long. Looked up from germline, CDR1 is MGHRA and CDR2 is YSYEKL. The CDR3: CASSQGGASPNQPQHF. DNA for the CDR3: TGCGCCAGCAGCCAAGGTGGGGCCAGCCCCAATCAGCCCCAGCATTTT.

The chain uses TRBV6-5 and TRBJ2-5; the match to TRBD2 covers 14 bases. The CDR3 is made up of 16 amino acids. The V segment lost 4 bases and the J segment 5 bases; nucleotides outside the gene matches: 6. Germline CDR1 and CDR2: MNHEY and SVGAGI. The CDR3 DNA reads TGTGCCAGCAGTTCCCCGACTAGCGGGGGGGTTGAGACCCAGTACTTC. Its translation is CASSSPTSGGVETQYF.

Turning to this clone: The sample carries other DNA sequences with the same CDR3. The chain couples TRBV2 to TRBJ1-6; a possible D gene is TRBD1 (5 bases). The CDR3 has 14 residues. Germline V gene data show CDR1 as SNHLY and CDR2 as FYNNEI. With 3 bases removed from V and 9 bases from J, the gap between germline ends came to 12 bases. The CDR3 region is CASSERGSGSPLHF. The DNA of the CDR3 is TGTGCCAGCAGTGAGCGGGGGTCCGGTTCACCCCTCCACTTT.

V and J are TRBV5-6 and TRBJ1-5; D is undetermined. The CDR3 is 13 residues long. V was shortened by 5 bases and J by 4 bases, with 10 bases between the two germline ends. Germline CDR1 and CDR2: SGHDT and YYEEEE. Written as DNA, the CDR3 is TGTGCCAGCAGTGCGGGAGGGAATCAGCCCCAGCATTTT. Amino acid sequence: CASSAGGNQPQHF.

The V and J genes are TRBV7-3 and TRBJ2-3; perhaps TRBD2 as D (6 bases). CDR3 length: 14 residues. CDR1 is SGHTA and CDR2 is FQGTGA in the germline V gene. V shed 5 bases and J shed 5 bases, with 14 bases lying between them. The CDR3 spells CASSLGRIGDTQYF. CDR3 bases: TGTGCCAGCAGCCTAGGGAGGATCGGAGATACGCAGTATTTT.

The rearrangement links TRBV28 to TRBJ1-1, with a possible D match to TRBD1 (6 bases). The CDR3 has 15 amino acids. The germline CDR1 and CDR2 sequences are MDHEN and SYDVKM. V was cut by 5 bases and J by 0 bases, with 13 bases left in between. CDR3: CASSTSGTLNTEAFF. CDR3 DNA: TGTGCCAGCAGTACCTCCGGGACACTGAACACTGAAGCTTTCTTT.

The gene calls are TRBV28 and TRBJ1-2, with 7 bases identical to TRBD1. V was clipped by 10 bases and J by 4 bases; unmatched bases: 21. The CDR3 totals 17 residues. Germline V gene data show CDR1 as MDHEN and CDR2 as SYDVKM. CDR3 amino acids: CAIITRDSRRKLYGYTF. The CDR3 nucleotides are TGTGCCATCATAACTCGGGACAGCCGACGAAAACTCTATGGCTACACCTTC.

This clone came up many times. The chain joins TRBV7-8 to TRBJ1-5; a weak D match, TRBD1 (5 bases). This CDR3 spans 16 amino acids. Trimming removed 0 bases from V and 7 bases from J, with 16 bases in between. CDR1 is SGHVS, CDR2 FQNEAQ, per germline. The CDR3 is CASSLAGVGGDQPQHF. The CDR3 nucleotides read TGTGCCAGCAGCTTAGCGGGGGTTGGAGGGGACCAGCCCCAGCATTTT.

In its sample, this clone was seen once. The chain employs TRBV5-1 and TRBJ1-2, with TRBD1 matching 10 bases. The trim removed 0 bases at V and 8 bases at J, leaving 16 bases unmatched. CDR1 and CDR2 (germline): SGHRS, YFSETQ. The CDR3 sequence is 18 residues long. The chain's CDR3 is CASSLGNVRQGATEGYTF. CDR3 DNA sequence: TGCGCCAGCAGCTTGGGAAACGTACGACAGGGGGCAACGGAGGGCTACACCTTC. The full variable domain, with the rest looked up from reference TRBV5-1 and TRBJ1-2, is KAGVTQTPRYLIKTRGQQVTLSCSPISGHRSVSWYQQTPGQGLQFLFEYFSETQRNKGNFPGRFSGRQFSNSRSEMNVSTLELGDSALYLCASSLGNVRQGATEGYTFGSGTRLTVV.

The DNA of the CDR3 is TGTGCCTGGAGGCGACTAGGCACCAATGAGCAGTTCTTC. The encoded protein is CAWRRLGTNEQFF. The rearrangement links TRBV30 to TRBJ2-1; D may be TRBD2 (6 bases). V lost 3 bases and J lost 6, with 12 bases in between. The CDR3 has 13 residues. Looked up from germline, CDR1 is GTSNPN and CDR2 is SVGIG (reference sequence).

The chain uses TRBV5-1 and TRBJ2-2; TRBD1 matches 8 bases. CDR1 and CDR2 from the germline V gene are SGHRS and YFSETQ. The CDR3 consists of 14 residues. The V segment lost 5 bases and the J segment 6 bases; nucleotides outside the gene matches: 6. The CDR3 DNA reads as TGCGCCAGCAGTGTCGGGACAGGTCCCGGGGAGCTGTTTTTT. It yields the protein CASSVGTGPGELFF.

The CDR3 protein is CASRDRGADGYTF. DNA for the CDR3: TGTGCCAGCAGGGACAGGGGGGCGGATGGCTACACCTTC. The chain carries TRBV2 and TRBJ1-2; TRBD1 agrees at 10 bases. V lost 6 bases to trimming and J lost 6 bases; unmatched junction nucleotides: 4. Germline V gene lookup returns CDR1 SNHLY and CDR2 FYNNEI. The CDR3 is made up of 13 amino acids. Combining the CDR3 with reference TRBV2 and TRBJ1-2 gives the whole variable domain EPEVTQTPSHQVTQMGQEVILRCVPISNHLYFYWYRQILGQKVEFLVSFYNNEISEKSEIFDDQFSVERPDGSNFTLKIRSTKLEDSAMYFCASRDRGADGYTFGSGTRLTVV.

This sequence joins TRBV3-1 (or the pseudogene TRBV3-2) and TRBJ1-6, with 7 nucleotides matching TRBD1. CDR1 and CDR2 from the germline V gene are LGHDT and YNNKEL (reference sequence). Unmatched junction bases numbered 6, after V lost 6 bases and J lost 7 bases. This CDR3 is built from 14 residues. CDR3 sequence (DNA): TGTGCCAGCAGTGAGGGGGCGCGAAATTCACCCCTCCACTTT. This sequence encodes CASSEGARNSPLHF.

The chain recombines TRBV11-3 with TRBJ2-7, with 7 bases lining up with TRBD1. The J segment lost 7 bases and the V segment lost 5 bases, leaving 8 bases of the junction unmatched. The germline gives CDR1 SGHNT, CDR2 YENEEA. This CDR3 has 13 amino acids. CDR3 protein: CASSTETGKEQYF. The CDR3 DNA sequence: TGTGCCAGCAGCACCGAGACAGGGAAGGAGCAGTACTTC.